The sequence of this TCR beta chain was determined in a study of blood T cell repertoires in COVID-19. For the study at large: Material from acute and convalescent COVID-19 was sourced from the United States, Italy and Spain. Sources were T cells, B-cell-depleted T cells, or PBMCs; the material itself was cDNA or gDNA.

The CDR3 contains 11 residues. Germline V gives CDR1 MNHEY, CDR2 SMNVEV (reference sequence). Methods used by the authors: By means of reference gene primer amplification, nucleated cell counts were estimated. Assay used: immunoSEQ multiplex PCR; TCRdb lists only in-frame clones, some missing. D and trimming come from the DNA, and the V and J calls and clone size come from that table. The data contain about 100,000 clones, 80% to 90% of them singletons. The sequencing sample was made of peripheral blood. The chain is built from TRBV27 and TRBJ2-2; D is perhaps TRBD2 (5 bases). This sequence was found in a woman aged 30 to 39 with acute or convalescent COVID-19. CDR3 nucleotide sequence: TGTGCTATCCGGGGCACCGGGGAGCTGTTTTTT. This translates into CAIRGTGELFF.